These 15 T cell receptor beta chains originate from one sample sequenced in a study of CD8 T cells in Susac syndrome. The authors reverse transcribed roughly 0.5 to 1 ug RNA with random hexamers. From the immunoSEQ multiplex PCR reads, TCRdb called clonotypes with MiXCR, one entry per CDR3 protein. Of about 150,000 distinct CDR3 sequences detected, nearly 97% appear once; the ten largest clones hold 0.15%. Sequenced input: CD8+ T cells from PBMCs. These receptor sequences come from a human donor with multiple sclerosis.

The chain uses TRBV12-3 or TRBV12-4 and TRBJ2-5; 7 bases match TRBD1. Losses at the gene ends were 3 bases for V and 5 bases for J; bases not matched to a gene: 6. The CDR3 runs to 14 residues. The CDR3 nucleotides read TGTGCCAGCAGTTTCGAGACAGGGTACGAGACCCAGTACTTC. Amino acids: CASSFETGYETQYF.

J is TRBJ2-5 and V is TRBV25-1; TRBD1 matches at 7 bases. The germline gives CDR1 MGHDK, CDR2 SYGVNS. Trimming took 4 bases from V and 2 from J; bases not matched to a gene: 13. The CDR3 extends over 17 amino acids. For the CDR3, the DNA is TGTGCCAGCAGTGGAACCTACAGGGGAGATTTACAAGAGACCCAGTACTTC. The encoded protein is CASSGTYRGDLQETQYF.

V is TRBV9 and J is TRBJ2-3; 13 nucleotides line up with TRBD2. The CDR3 totals 17 residues. In germline, CDR1 is SGDLS, CDR2 YYNGEE. The V gene end was trimmed by 3 bases and the J gene end by 2 bases; junction bases not matched to a gene: 6. The CDR3 sequence is CASSARTSGGLTDTQYF. CDR3 nucleotides: TGTGCCAGCAGCGCCCGGACTAGCGGGGGACTCACAGATACGCAGTATTTT. Based on the CDR3 plus reference TRBV9 and TRBJ2-3, the full variable domain is DSGVTQTPKHLITATGQRVTLRCSPRSGDLSVYWYQQSLDQGLQFLIQYYNGEERAKGNILERFSAQQFPDLHSELNLSSLELGDSALYFCASSARTSGGLTDTQYFGPGTRLTVL.

The gene calls are TRBV29-1 and TRBJ2-1, with D possibly being TRBD1 or TRBD2 (5 bases each). Trimming cost V 6 bases and J 10 bases, with 19 bases left between them. Germline loops: CDR1 SQVTM, CDR2 ANQGSEA. CDR3 length: 13 amino acids. The CDR3 here is CSVRDGSYGEQFF. CDR3 coding DNA: TGCAGCGTCCGGGACGGATCCTATGGGGAGCAGTTCTTC.

This chain links TRBV27 with TRBJ2-1; a weak D match, TRBD2 (7 bases). V lost 3 bases to trimming and J lost 5 bases, with 11 bases between them. Germline CDR1 and CDR2: MNHEY and SMNVEV (reference sequence). CDR3 length: 14 residues. In nucleotides, the CDR3 is TGTGCCAGCAGTTTTGGGGGGGCCCACAATGAGCAGTTCTTC. Protein sequence: CASSFGGAHNEQFF.

This clonotype was recorded only once. The chain recombines TRBV30 with TRBJ2-1; TRBD1 might be the D (6 bases). CDR3 length: 14 residues. Deletions cut 1 base from V and 2 bases from J, with 9 bases between. Germline CDR1 is GTSNPN and CDR2 is SVGIG (reference sequence). In DNA, the CDR3 is TGTGCCTGGAGTGCAGGGGAAACCTACAATGAGCAGTTCTTC. Translated, it gives CAWSAGETYNEQFF.

This clonotype was counted once. The DNA of the CDR3 is TGTGCCAGCAGGACTAGCGGGGAAGATACGCAGTATTTT. Its protein product is CASRTSGEDTQYF. V usage is TRBV7-9 and J usage is TRBJ2-3; 11 nucleotides line up with TRBD2. This CDR3 spans 13 amino acids. Trimming took 6 bases from V and 5 from J; bases not matched to a gene: 1. The germline V gene encodes CDR1 SEHNR and CDR2 FQNEAQ (reference sequence).

This chain links TRBV12-3 or TRBV12-4 with TRBJ2-2; D is ambiguous. The CDR3 loop spans 12 amino acids. Here the CDR3 DNA reads TGTGGAGTCCGGACCCTAGGGGGGGAGCTGTTTTTT. Its protein is CGVRTLGGELFF.

This sequence joins TRBV5-1 and TRBJ2-5, with D possibly matching TRBD2 (5 bases). V lost 8 bases, J lost 1 base, and 12 bases lay in between. This CDR3 spans 13 amino acids. The germline CDR1 and CDR2 sequences are SGHRS and YFSETQ. CDR3 DNA sequence: TGCGCCAGTAAACTAGGGAGCCAAGAGACCCAGTACTTC. Its translation: CASKLGSQETQYF.

V is TRBV6-2 or TRBV6-3 and J is TRBJ2-1; 7 positions agree with TRBD2. The J segment lost 0 bases and the V segment lost 5 bases, leaving 4 bases of the junction unmatched. Germline-derived CDR1 and CDR2 are MNHEY and SVGEGT. The CDR3 totals 15 residues. The CDR3 here is CASSRRGSSYNEQFF. The CDR3 nucleotides read TGTGCCAGCAGTCGGCGGGGGTCCTCCTACAATGAGCAGTTCTTC.

The chain carries TRBV20-1 and TRBJ2-2, with D hard to call. V shed 6 bases and J shed 0 bases, with 11 bases lying between them. CDR3 length equals 14 residues. Germline CDR1 DFQATT, CDR2 SNEGSKA (reference sequence). The CDR3 DNA reads TGCAGTGCCCCTGACATTCCGAACACCGGGGAGCTGTTTTTT. Its protein is CSAPDIPNTGELFF.

The rearrangement links TRBV30 to TRBJ2-7; D unclear. This CDR3 is built from 12 residues. Germline-derived CDR1 and CDR2 are GTSNPN and SVGIG (reference sequence). With 2 bases removed from V and 5 bases from J, the gap between germline ends came to 10 bases. The CDR3 sequence: CAWSPLSDEQYF. CDR3 coding DNA: TGTGCCTGGAGTCCCTTATCGGACGAGCAGTACTTC.

The rearrangement uses TRBV4-1 and TRBJ2-1; D uncertain. The germline V and J ends were trimmed by 3 bases and 3 bases, with 9 bases remaining between them. CDR1 MGHRA and CDR2 YSYEKL come from the germline V gene. CDR3 size: 14 residues. The CDR3 nucleotides are TGCGCCAGCAGCCAGGGTTCAGACTACAATGAGCAGTTCTTC. It encodes CASSQGSDYNEQFF.

This rearrangement joins TRBV15 to TRBJ1-6, with a weak D call TRBD1 (5 bases). V lost 5 bases to trimming and J lost 5 bases, with 10 bases between them. Looked up from germline, CDR1 is LNHNV and CDR2 is YYDKDF (reference sequence). The CDR3 spans 14 residues. CDR3 DNA: TGTGCCACCAGCTATGGGACTAATAATTCACCCCTCCACTTT. This sequence encodes CATSYGTNNSPLHF.

The rearrangement links TRBV29-1 to TRBJ2-7, with D possibly TRBD1 on 5 matching bases. CDR1 is SQVTM and CDR2 is ANQGSEA in the germline V gene. V lost 3 bases and J lost 6, with 12 bases in between. This CDR3 region has 12 residues. The CDR3 protein is CSVDQGKGEQYF. DNA of the CDR3: TGCAGCGTTGATCAGGGTAAGGGCGAGCAGTACTTC.